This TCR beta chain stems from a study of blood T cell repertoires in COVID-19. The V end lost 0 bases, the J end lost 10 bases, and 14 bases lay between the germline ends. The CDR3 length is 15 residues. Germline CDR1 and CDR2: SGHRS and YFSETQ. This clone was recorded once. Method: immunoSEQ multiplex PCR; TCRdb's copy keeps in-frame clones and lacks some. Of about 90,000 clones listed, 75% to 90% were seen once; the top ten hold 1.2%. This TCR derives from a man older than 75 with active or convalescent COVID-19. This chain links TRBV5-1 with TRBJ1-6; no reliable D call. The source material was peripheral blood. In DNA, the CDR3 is TGCGCCAGCAGCTTGGAGGCAGGACTTGACTCACCCCTCCACTTT. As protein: CASSLEAGLDSPLHF.